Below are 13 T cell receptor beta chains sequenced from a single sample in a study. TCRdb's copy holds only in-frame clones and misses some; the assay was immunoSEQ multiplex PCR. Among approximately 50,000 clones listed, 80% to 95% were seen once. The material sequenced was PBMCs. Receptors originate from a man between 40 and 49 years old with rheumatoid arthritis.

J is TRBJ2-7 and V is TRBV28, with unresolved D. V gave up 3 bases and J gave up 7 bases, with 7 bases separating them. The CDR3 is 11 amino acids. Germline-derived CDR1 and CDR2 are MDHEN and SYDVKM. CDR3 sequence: CASSFRGEQYF. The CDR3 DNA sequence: TGTGCCAGCAGTTTCAGAGGAGAGCAGTACTTC.

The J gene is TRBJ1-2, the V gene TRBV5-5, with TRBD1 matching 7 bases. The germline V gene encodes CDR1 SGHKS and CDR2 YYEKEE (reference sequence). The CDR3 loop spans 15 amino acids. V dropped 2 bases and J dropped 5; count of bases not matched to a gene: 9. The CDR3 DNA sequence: TGTGCCAGCAGCTTTGAACAGGGGATCGGGTATGGCTACACCTTC. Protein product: CASSFEQGIGYGYTF.

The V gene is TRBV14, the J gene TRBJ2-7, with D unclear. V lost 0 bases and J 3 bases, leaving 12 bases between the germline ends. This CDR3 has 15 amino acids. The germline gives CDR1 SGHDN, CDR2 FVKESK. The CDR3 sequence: CASSQDALPGYEQYF. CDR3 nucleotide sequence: TGTGCCAGCAGCCAAGATGCCCTTCCAGGCTACGAGCAGTACTTC.

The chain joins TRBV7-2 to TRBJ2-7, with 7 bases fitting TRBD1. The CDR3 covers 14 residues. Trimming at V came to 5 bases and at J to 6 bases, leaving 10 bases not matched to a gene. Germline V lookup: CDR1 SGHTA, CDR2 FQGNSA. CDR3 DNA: TGTGCCAGCAGCGCGACAGGGTACTCTGTCGAGCAGTACTTC. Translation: CASSATGYSVEQYF. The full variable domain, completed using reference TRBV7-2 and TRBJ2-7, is GAGVSQSPSNKVTEKGKDVELRCDPISGHTALYWYRQSLGQGLEFLIYFQGNSAPDKSGLPSDRFSAERTGGSVSTLTIQRTQQEDSAVYLCASSATGYSVEQYFGPGTRLTVT.

CDR3 nucleotide sequence: TGTGCCAGCAGTTTATACACGGCGACAAGCTCCTATAATTCACCCCTCCACTTT. Translating it yields CASSLYTATSSYNSPLHF. The rearrangement links TRBV27 to TRBJ1-6; D unresolved. The CDR3 is made up of 18 amino acids. Germline assignment: CDR1 MNHEY and CDR2 SMNVEV (reference sequence). V was pared by 1 base and J by 0 bases, with 13 bases between.

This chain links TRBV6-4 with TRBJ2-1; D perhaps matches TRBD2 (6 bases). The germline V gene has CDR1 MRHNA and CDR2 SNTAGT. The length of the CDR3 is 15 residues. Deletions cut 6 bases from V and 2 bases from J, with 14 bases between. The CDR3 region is CASSVSGNAYNEQFF. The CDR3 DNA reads TGTGCCAGCAGCGTTAGCGGTAATGCCTACAATGAGCAGTTCTTC.

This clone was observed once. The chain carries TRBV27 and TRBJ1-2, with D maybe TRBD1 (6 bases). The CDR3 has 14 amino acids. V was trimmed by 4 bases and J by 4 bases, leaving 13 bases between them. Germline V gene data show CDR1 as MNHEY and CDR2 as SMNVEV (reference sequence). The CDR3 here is CASSSTTGAYGYTF. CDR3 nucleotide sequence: TGTGCCAGCAGTTCCACGACAGGAGCCTATGGCTACACCTTC.

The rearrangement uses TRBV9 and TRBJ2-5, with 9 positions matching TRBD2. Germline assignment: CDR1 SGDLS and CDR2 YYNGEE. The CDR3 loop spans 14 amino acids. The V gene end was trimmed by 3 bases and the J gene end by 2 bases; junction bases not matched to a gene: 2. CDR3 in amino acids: CASSGSGRQETQYF. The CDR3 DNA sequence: TGTGCCAGCAGCGGGAGCGGGAGGCAAGAGACCCAGTACTTC.

The CDR3 nucleotides are TGTGCCAGCAGCCTTTGGTCAGTAGCCAAAAACATTCAGTACTTC. Its protein is CASSLWSVAKNIQYF. The rearrangement joins TRBV3-1 (or the pseudogene TRBV3-2) to TRBJ2-4; no reliable D call. Germline lookup yields CDR1 LGHDT and CDR2 YNNKEL (reference sequence). V lost 4 bases and J lost 0, with 10 bases in between. The CDR3 length is 15 residues.

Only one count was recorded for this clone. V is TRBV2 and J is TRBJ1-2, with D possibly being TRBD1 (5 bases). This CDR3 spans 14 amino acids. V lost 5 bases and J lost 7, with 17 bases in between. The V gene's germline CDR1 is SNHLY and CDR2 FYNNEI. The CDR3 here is CASSPDRDRSGYTF. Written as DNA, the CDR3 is TGTGCCAGCAGTCCAGACCGGGACCGGAGTGGCTACACCTTC.

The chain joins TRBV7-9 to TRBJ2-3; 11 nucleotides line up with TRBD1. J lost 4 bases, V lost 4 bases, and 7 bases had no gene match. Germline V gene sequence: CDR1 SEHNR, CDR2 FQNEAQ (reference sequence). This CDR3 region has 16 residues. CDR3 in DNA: TGTGCCAGCAGCTCCTCCGGGACAGGGGGTGCAGATACGCAGTATTTT. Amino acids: CASSSSGTGGADTQYF. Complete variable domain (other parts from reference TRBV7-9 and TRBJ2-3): DTGVSQNPRHKITKRGQNVTFRCDPISEHNRLYWYRQTLGQGPEFLTYFQNEAQLEKSRLLSDRFSAERPKGSFSTLEIQRTEQGDSAMYLCASSSSGTGGADTQYFGPGTRLTVL.

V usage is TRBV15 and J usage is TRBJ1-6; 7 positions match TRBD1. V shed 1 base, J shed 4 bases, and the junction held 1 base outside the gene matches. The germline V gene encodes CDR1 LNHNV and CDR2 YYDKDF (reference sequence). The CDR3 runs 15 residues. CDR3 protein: CATSRGDSYNSPLHF. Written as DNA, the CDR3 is TGTGCCACCAGCAGAGGGGACAGTTATAATTCACCCCTCCACTTT.

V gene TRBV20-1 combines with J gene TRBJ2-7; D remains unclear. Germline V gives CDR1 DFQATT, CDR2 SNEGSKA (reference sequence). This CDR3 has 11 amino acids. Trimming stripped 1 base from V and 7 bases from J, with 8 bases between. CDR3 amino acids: CSARGGREQYF. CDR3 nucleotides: TGCAGTGCTAGAGGAGGTCGGGAGCAGTACTTC.